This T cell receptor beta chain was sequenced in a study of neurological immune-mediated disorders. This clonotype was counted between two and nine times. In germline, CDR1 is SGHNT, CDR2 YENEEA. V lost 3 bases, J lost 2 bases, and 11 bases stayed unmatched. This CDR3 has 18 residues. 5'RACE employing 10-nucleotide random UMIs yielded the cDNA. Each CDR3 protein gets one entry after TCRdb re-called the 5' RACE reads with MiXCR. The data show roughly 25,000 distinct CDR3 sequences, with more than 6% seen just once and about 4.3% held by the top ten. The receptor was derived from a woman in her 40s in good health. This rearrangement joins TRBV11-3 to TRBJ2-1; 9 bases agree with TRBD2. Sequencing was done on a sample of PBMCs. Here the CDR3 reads CASSFTGSGRGAYNEQFF. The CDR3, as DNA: TGTGCCAGCAGCTTCACGGGTAGCGGGAGAGGGGCCTACAATGAGCAGTTCTTC.